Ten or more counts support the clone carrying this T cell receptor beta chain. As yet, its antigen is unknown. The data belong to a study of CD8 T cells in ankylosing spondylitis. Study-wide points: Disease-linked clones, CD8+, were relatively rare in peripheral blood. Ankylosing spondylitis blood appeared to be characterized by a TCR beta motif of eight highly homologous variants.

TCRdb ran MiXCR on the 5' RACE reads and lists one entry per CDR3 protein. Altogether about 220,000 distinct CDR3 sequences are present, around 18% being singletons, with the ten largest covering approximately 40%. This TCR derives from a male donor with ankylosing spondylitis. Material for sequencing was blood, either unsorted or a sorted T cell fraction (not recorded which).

The CDR3, as DNA: TGTGCCAGCTCCTCCCCGGACTCCACAGATACGCAGTATTTT. Translating gives CASSSPDSTDTQYF. The J gene is TRBJ2-3, the V gene TRBV12-3 or TRBV12-4; tentatively, D is TRBD2 (5 bases). The V and J ends lost 8 bases and 2 bases respectively, with 14 bases between them. The CDR3 contains 14 residues.